These 20 T cell receptor beta chains were all obtained from the same sample, sequenced in a study of technical replicates of blood from several donors. TCRdb keeps only in-frame clones here, not all; method: immunoSEQ multiplex PCR. The top ten clones hold around 0.38% of a sample with approximately 41,000 clones, 96% of them seen once. Sample: T cells isolated from PBMCs. The source of these receptors is a human donor in good health.

The CDR3 here is CASSELGQEDEQYF. The CDR3 nucleotides are TGTGCCAGCAGTGAATTAGGACAGGAGGACGAGCAGTACTTC. This chain joins TRBV2 and TRBJ2-7; TRBD1 matches 7 bases. With V trimmed by 2 bases and J by 5 bases, 6 bases remained unmatched. The germline V gene has CDR1 SNHLY and CDR2 FYNNEI. The CDR3 contains 14 residues.

This chain connects TRBV15 to TRBJ2-1, with D possibly being TRBD1 (5 bases). Germline assignment: CDR1 LNHNV and CDR2 YYDKDF (reference sequence). The CDR3 sequence is 13 residues long. Trimming stripped 0 bases from V and 6 bases from J, with 6 bases between. The CDR3 DNA follows: TGTGCCACCAGCAGAGATCAGGGCAATGAGCAGTTCTTC. Its protein product is CATSRDQGNEQFF.

The chain has TRBV30 and TRBJ1-5; tentatively, D is TRBD1 (6 bases). Trimming shortened V by 0 bases and J by 8 bases, and 14 bases separated the two germline ends. The germline gives CDR1 GTSNPN, CDR2 SVGIG (reference sequence). The CDR3 length is 14 residues. The CDR3 nucleotides are TGTGCCTGGAGTGTACGGGGGGCGAGGGAGCCCCAGCATTTT. Translated: CAWSVRGAREPQHF.

The chain couples TRBV7-2 to TRBJ2-1, with D possibly TRBD1 on 6 matching bases. Germline values: CDR1 SGHTA, CDR2 FQGNSA. The CDR3 is 15 amino acids. Between the trimmed V and J ends, which lost 5 bases and 2 bases, there was a span of 13 bases. The CDR3 spells CASSPAQGAYNEQFF. The CDR3 DNA sequence: TGTGCCAGCAGCCCCGCACAGGGCGCCTACAATGAGCAGTTCTTC.

The chain carries TRBV10-3 and TRBJ2-1; 7 bases agree with TRBD2. V lost 4 bases and J lost 6; bases outside the gene matches: 6. The V gene's germline CDR1 is ENHRY and CDR2 SYGVKD. This CDR3 comprises 14 residues. The chain's CDR3 is CAISGAGVPNEQFF. CDR3 sequence (DNA): TGTGCCATCAGTGGGGCGGGAGTGCCCAATGAGCAGTTCTTC.

The chain combines TRBV4-2 with TRBJ2-1, with D possibly being TRBD1 (5 bases). The CDR3 extends over 13 amino acids. Trimming left V 1 base short and J 8 bases short, with 9 bases between. Germline lookup yields CDR1 LGHNA and CDR2 YNFKEQ. The CDR3: CASSQGQRDEQFF. CDR3 bases: TGTGCCAGCAGCCAAGGACAGCGAGATGAGCAGTTCTTC.

This sequence joins TRBV6-6 and TRBJ1-1, with a weak D call TRBD1 (6 bases). Deletions cut 7 bases from V and 5 bases from J, with 17 bases between. CDR3 length: 14 amino acids. Germline CDR1 reads MNHNY; CDR2 reads SVGAGI (reference sequence). CDR3 amino acids: CASTLGGGWTEAFF. The CDR3 DNA reads as TGTGCCAGCACCTTAGGGGGGGGTTGGACTGAAGCTTTCTTT.

The chain links TRBV14 to TRBJ2-5; 10 bases map to TRBD1. Losses at the gene ends were 0 bases for V and 4 bases for J; bases not matched to a gene: 5. In germline, CDR1 is SGHDN, CDR2 FVKESK. The CDR3 totals 16 residues. The CDR3 spells CASSQETGGVLETQYF. The CDR3 DNA follows: TGTGCCAGCAGCCAAGAGACAGGGGGCGTTTTAGAGACCCAGTACTTC.

The chain couples TRBV5-5 to TRBJ1-2, with D possibly TRBD1 on 5 matching bases. Germline CDR1 and CDR2: SGHKS and YYEKEE (reference sequence). The CDR3 totals 14 residues. The V end lost 4 bases, the J end lost 9 bases, and 19 bases lay between the germline ends. The CDR3 DNA reads TGTGCCAGCAGCCATTTCTCGACAGACCTCAGCTACACCTTC. It codes for CASSHFSTDLSYTF.

The chain links TRBV7-2 to TRBJ2-1; weak D call: TRBD2 (6 bases). CDR1 is SGHTA and CDR2 is FQGNSA in the germline V gene. CDR3 size: 16 residues. Deletions cut 5 bases from V and 4 bases from J, with 18 bases between. The CDR3 loop is CASSPIRGIQYNEQFF. CDR3 bases: TGTGCCAGCAGCCCCATCCGGGGGATTCAATACAATGAGCAGTTCTTC.

This chain uses TRBV5-8 with TRBJ2-7; 13 nucleotides line up with TRBD2. V trimming: 5 bases; J trimming: 6 bases; junction bases outside the gene matches: 8. The germline gives CDR1 SGHTS, CDR2 YDEGEE. The CDR3 sequence is 15 residues long. The CDR3 sequence: CASSSGTSGIREQYF. DNA for the CDR3: TGTGCCAGCAGTTCCGGGACTAGCGGGATACGCGAGCAGTACTTC.

CDR3 in DNA: TGTGCCAGCAGCTTAGACATGGACAGGCCTGAAGCTTTCTTT. It specifies CASSLDMDRPEAFF. The rearrangement joins TRBV11-2 to TRBJ1-1, with 7 bases that match TRBD1. The V gene end was trimmed by 0 bases and the J gene end by 6 bases; junction bases not matched to a gene: 4. CDR3 length equals 14 residues. Germline V CDR1 and CDR2: SGHAT, FQNNGV.

The chain recombines TRBV9 with TRBJ2-3; 9 positions agree with TRBD2. Looked up from germline, CDR1 is SGDLS and CDR2 is YYNGEE. The CDR3 consists of 14 residues. V lost 3 bases and J lost 7; bases outside the gene matches: 6. This chain's CDR3 is CASSGIAGEYTQYF. The CDR3 region has the DNA TGTGCCAGCAGCGGAATAGCGGGAGAATATACGCAGTATTTT. Based on the CDR3 plus reference TRBV9 and TRBJ2-3, the full variable domain is DSGVTQTPKHLITATGQRVTLRCSPRSGDLSVYWYQQSLDQGLQFLIQYYNGEERAKGNILERFSAQQFPDLHSELNLSSLELGDSALYFCASSGIAGEYTQYFGPGTRLTVL.

The V and J genes are TRBV4-1 and TRBJ1-2, with no clear D. V gave up 3 bases and J gave up 8 bases, with 22 bases separating them. Germline CDR1 MGHRA, CDR2 YSYEKL. The CDR3 is 16 amino acids. The CDR3 region is CASSQAVTDGLGGYTF. CDR3 coding DNA: TGCGCCAGCAGCCAGGCCGTGACGGACGGACTAGGGGGCTACACCTTC.

The chain carries TRBV4-1 and TRBJ2-2; 8 nucleotides align to TRBD1. Germline V CDR1 and CDR2: MGHRA, YSYEKL. The V and J ends lost 3 bases and 1 base, in that order; junction bases with no gene match: 4. The CDR3 sequence is 16 residues long. This CDR3 is CASSHRQGRNTGELFF. The CDR3 DNA reads TGCGCCAGCAGCCATAGACAGGGGAGGAACACCGGGGAGCTGTTTTTT.

The chain joins TRBV9 to TRBJ1-4; possibly TRBD1 for D (6 bases). The CDR3 sequence is 14 residues long. V was shortened by 2 bases and J by 4 bases, with 9 bases between the two germline ends. The germline V gene encodes CDR1 SGDLS and CDR2 YYNGEE. The CDR3 here is CASSVQDSNEKLFF. CDR3 in DNA: TGTGCCAGCAGCGTTCAGGACAGTAATGAAAAACTGTTTTTT.

The rearrangement joins TRBV7-3 to TRBJ1-1; the match to TRBD1 covers 8 bases. From germline, CDR1 is SGHTA and CDR2 FQGTGA. After removal of 3 bases from V and 5 bases from J, the junction contained 2 bases not matched to a gene. The CDR3 covers 13 residues. The CDR3 nucleotides are TGTGCCAGCAGCTTTAGGACAGGGACTGAAGCTTTCTTT. Protein: CASSFRTGTEAFF.

The chain carries TRBV7-9 and TRBJ1-1; a weak D match, TRBD1 (5 bases). Trimming shortened V by 1 base and J by 2 bases, and 8 bases separated the two germline ends. Germline V lookup: CDR1 SEHNR, CDR2 FQNEAQ (reference sequence). The CDR3 runs 14 residues. The CDR3: CASSLVGENTEAFF. DNA of the CDR3: TGTGCCAGCAGCTTAGTAGGGGAAAACACTGAAGCTTTCTTT.

In DNA, the CDR3 is TGCAGCGTTGAAGGCGGCGAGGGTACAACTGAAGCTTTCTTT. Protein product: CSVEGGEGTTEAFF. The chain employs TRBV29-1 and TRBJ1-1; D is ambiguous. Deletions cut 1 base from V and 5 bases from J, with 14 bases between. Germline CDR1 and CDR2: SQVTM and ANQGSEA. This CDR3 contains 14 residues.

The V and J genes are TRBV11-3 and TRBJ2-1, with TRBD1 as a possible D gene (6 bases). Looked up from germline, CDR1 is SGHNT and CDR2 is YENEEA. The CDR3 contains 14 residues. V lost 6 bases to trimming and J lost 5 bases, with 14 bases between them. The CDR3 region is CASSRTGLDNEQFF. The CDR3 DNA follows: TGTGCCAGCAGTCGCACAGGGTTGGACAATGAGCAGTTCTTC.